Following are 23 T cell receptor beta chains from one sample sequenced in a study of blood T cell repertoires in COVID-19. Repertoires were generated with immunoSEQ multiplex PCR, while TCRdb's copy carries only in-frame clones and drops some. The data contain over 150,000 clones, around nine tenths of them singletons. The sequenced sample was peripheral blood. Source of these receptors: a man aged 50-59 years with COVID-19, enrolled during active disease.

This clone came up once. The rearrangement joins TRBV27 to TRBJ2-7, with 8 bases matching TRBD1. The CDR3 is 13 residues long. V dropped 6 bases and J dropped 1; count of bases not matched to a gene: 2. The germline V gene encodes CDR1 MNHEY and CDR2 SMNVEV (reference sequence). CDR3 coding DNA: TGTGCCAGCAGAACAGGGGGGTCCTACGAGCAGTACTTC. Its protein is CASRTGGSYEQYF.

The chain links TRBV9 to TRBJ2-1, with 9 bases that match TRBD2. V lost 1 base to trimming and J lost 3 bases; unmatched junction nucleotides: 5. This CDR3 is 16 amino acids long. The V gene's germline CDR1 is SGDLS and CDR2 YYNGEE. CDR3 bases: TGTGCCAGCAGCGTAAGTTTAGCGGGGGACTACAATGAGCAGTTCTTC. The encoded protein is CASSVSLAGDYNEQFF.

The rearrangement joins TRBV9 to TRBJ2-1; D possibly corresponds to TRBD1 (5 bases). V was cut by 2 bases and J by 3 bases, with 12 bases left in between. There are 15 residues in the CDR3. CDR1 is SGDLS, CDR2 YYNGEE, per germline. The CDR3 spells CASSVETANYNEQFF. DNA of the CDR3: TGTGCCAGCAGCGTCGAGACAGCCAACTACAATGAGCAGTTCTTC.

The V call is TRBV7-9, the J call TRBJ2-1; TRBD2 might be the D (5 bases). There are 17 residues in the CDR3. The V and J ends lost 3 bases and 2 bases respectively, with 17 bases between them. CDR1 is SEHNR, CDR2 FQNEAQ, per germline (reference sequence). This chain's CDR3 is CASSFKATSGAYNEQFF. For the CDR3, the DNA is TGTGCCAGCAGCTTCAAGGCGACGAGCGGAGCCTACAATGAGCAGTTCTTC.

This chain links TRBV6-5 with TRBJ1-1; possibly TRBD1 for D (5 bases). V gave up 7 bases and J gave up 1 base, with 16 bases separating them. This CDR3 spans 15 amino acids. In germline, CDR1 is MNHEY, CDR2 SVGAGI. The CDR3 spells CASIRSRVRNTEAFF. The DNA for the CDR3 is TGTGCCAGCATAAGATCCAGGGTAAGGAACACTGAAGCTTTCTTT.

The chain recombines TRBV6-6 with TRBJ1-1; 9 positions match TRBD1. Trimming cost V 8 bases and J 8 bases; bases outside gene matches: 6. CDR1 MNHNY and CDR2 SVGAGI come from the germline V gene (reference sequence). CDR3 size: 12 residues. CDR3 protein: CASRQGDREAFF. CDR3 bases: TGTGCCAGCCGACAGGGGGATCGCGAAGCTTTCTTT.

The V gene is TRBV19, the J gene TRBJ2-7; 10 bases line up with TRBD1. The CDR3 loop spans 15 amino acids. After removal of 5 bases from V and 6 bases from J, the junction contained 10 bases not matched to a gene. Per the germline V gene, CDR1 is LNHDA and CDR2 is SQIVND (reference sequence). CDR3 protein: CASSAADRGPSEQYF. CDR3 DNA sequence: TGTGCCAGTAGTGCCGCCGACAGGGGGCCCTCCGAGCAGTACTTC.

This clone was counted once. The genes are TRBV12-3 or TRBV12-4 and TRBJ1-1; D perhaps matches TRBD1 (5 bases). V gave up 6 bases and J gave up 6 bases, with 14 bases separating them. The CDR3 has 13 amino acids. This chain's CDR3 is CASRGPGGAEAFF. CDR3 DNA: TGTGCCAGCAGGGGCCCCGGGGGGGCTGAAGCTTTCTTT.

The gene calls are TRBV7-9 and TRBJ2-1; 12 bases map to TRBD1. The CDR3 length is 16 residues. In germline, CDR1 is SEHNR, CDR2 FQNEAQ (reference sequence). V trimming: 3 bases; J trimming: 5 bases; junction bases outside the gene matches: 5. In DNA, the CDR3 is TGTGCCAGCAGCTTGGCCGGGACAGGGGGCAACAATGAGCAGTTCTTC. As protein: CASSLAGTGGNNEQFF.

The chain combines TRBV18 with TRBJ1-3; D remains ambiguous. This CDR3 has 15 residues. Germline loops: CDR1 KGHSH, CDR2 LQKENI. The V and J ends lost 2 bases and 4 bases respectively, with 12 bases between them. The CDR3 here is CASSPGGFGGNTIYF. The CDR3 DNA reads TGTGCCAGCTCACCAGGCGGGTTTGGAGGAAACACCATATATTTT.

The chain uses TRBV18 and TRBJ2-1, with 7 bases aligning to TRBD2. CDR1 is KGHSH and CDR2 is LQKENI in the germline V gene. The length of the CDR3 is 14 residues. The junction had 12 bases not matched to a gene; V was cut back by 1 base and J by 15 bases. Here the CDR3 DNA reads TGTGCCAGCTCACCACGGTCGGAAACTAGCGTCGGGTTCTTC. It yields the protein CASSPRSETSVGFF.

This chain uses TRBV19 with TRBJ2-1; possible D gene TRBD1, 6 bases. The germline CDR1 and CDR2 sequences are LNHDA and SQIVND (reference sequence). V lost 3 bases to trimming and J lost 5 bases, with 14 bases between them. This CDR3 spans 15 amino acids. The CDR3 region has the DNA TGTGCCAGTAGTATCTCAGCAGGGGAGAACAATGAGCAGTTCTTC. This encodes CASSISAGENNEQFF.

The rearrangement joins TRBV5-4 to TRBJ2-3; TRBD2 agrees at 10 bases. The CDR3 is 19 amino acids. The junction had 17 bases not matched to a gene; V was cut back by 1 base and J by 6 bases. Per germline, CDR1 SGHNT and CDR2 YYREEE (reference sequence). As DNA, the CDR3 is TGTGCCAGCAGCTTGTTGTTAGCGGGGGGATCAACCGGGGCGGATACGCAGTATTTT. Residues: CASSLLLAGGSTGADTQYF.

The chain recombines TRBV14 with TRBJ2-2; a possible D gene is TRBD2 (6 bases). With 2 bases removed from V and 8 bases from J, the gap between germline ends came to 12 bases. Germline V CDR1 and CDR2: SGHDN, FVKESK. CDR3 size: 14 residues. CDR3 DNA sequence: TGTGCCAGCAGCCAATTTCGGGAGATGGGGGAGCTGTTTTTT. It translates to CASSQFREMGELFF.

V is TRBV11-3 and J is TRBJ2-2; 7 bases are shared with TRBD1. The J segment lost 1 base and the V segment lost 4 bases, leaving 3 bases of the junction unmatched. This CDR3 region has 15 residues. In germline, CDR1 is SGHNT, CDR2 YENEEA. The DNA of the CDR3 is TGTGCCAGCAGCTCCAGACAGGGGAACACCGGGGAGCTGTTTTTT. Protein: CASSSRQGNTGELFF.

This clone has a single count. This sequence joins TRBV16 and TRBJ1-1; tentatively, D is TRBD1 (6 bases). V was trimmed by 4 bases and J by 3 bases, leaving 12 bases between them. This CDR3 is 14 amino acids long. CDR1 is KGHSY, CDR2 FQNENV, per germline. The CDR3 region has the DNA TGTGCCAGCAGCCTGCCGGGACAACACACTGAAGCTTTCTTT. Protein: CASSLPGQHTEAFF.

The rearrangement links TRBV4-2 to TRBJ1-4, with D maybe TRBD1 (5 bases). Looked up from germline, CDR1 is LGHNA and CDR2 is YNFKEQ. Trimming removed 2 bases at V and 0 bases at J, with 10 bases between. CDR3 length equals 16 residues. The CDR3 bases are TGTGCCAGCAGCCAAACAGGAGGGACAACTAATGAAAAACTGTTTTTT. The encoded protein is CASSQTGGTTNEKLFF.

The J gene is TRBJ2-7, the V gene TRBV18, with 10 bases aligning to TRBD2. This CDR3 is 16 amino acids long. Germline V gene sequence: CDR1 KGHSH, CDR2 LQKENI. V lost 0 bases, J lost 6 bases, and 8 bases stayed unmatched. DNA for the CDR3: TGTGCCAGCTCACCACCCGGGCGAGCGGGAGGGCCCGAGCAGTACTTC. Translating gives CASSPPGRAGGPEQYF.

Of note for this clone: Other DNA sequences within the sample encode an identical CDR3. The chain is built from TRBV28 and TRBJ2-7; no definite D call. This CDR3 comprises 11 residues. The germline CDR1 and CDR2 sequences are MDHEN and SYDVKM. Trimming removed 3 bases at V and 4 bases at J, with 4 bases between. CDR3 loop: CASSFGYEQYF. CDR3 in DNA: TGTGCCAGCAGTTTCGGGTACGAGCAGTACTTC.

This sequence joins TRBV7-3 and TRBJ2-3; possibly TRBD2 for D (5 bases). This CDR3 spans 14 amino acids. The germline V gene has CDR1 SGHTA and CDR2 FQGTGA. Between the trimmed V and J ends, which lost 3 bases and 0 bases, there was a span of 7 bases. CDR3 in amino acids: CASSFRTSTDTQYF. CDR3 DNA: TGTGCCAGCAGCTTCCGGACTAGCACAGATACGCAGTATTTT.

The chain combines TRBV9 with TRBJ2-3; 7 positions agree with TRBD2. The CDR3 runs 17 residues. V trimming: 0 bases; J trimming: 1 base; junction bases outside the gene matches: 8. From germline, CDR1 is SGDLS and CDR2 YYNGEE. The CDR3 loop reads CASSVAGSGTGTDTQYF. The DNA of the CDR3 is TGTGCCAGCAGCGTAGCAGGGAGCGGGACGGGCACAGATACGCAGTATTTT.

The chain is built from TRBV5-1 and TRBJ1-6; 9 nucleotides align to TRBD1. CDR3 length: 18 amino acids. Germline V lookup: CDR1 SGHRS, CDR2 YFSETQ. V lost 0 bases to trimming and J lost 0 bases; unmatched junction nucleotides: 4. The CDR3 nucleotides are TGCGCCAGCAGCTTGGGACAGGGGGTAAGCTCCTATAATTCACCCCTCCACTTT. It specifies CASSLGQGVSSYNSPLHF.

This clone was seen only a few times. CDR3 in DNA: TGTGCTAGTGGCCTTGTAGACACCATATATTTT. Encoded protein: CASGLVDTIYF. The chain couples TRBV12-5 to TRBJ1-3; no reliable D call. CDR3 length equals 11 residues. Germline V lookup: CDR1 LGHNT, CDR2 FRNRAP. V was shortened by 6 bases and J by 8 bases, with 8 bases between the two germline ends. Combining the CDR3 with reference TRBV12-5 and TRBJ1-3 gives the whole variable domain DARVTQTPRHKVTEMGQEVTMRCQPILGHNTVFWYRQTMMQGLELLAYFRNRAPLDDSGMPKDRFSAEMPDATLATLKIQPSEPRDSAVYFCASGLVDTIYFGEGSWLTVV.